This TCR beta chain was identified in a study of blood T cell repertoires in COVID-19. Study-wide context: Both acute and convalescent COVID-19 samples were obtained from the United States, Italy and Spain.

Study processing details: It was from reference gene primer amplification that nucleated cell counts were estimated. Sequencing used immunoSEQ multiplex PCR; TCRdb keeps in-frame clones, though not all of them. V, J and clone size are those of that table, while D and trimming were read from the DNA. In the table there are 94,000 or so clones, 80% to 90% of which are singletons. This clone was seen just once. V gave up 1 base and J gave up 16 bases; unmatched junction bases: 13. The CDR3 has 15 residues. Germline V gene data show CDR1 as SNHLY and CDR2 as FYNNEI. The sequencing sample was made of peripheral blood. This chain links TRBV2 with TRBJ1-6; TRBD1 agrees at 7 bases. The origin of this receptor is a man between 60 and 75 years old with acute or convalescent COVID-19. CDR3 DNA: TGTGCCAGCAGTGAAGTGGCAGGGGGATACTCGGAGCTCCACTTT. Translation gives CASSEVAGGYSELHF.